Below, 25 T cell receptor beta chains from the same sample are listed, as sequenced in a study of technical replicates of blood from a few donors. Repertoires were generated with immunoSEQ multiplex PCR, while TCRdb's copy carries only in-frame clones and drops some. The data show about 66,000 clones, roughly 90% seen once. Sequenced: PBMCs. These receptors all come from a human donor in good health. Some clones in this sample may be carry-over from other donors' samples.

This clone has a single count. CDR3 in amino acids: CASRPTGANYGYTF. The CDR3 nucleotides are TGTGCCAGTAGGCCGACAGGGGCTAACTATGGCTACACCTTC. V usage is TRBV19 and J usage is TRBJ1-2; 8 bases match TRBD1. Trimming removed 6 bases from V and 0 bases from J; junction bases left unmatched: 3. The CDR3 covers 14 residues. Germline CDR1 and CDR2: LNHDA and SQIVND (reference sequence).

J is TRBJ1-4 and V is TRBV6-6; TRBD1 matches 8 bases. CDR3 length: 15 residues. V lost 6 bases, J lost 5 bases, and 8 bases stayed unmatched. Germline-derived CDR1 and CDR2 are MNHNY and SVGAGI (reference sequence). The CDR3 DNA reads TGTGCCAGCAGAGCCAACCGGGACAGGAATGAAAAACTGTTTTTT. This sequence encodes CASRANRDRNEKLFF.

The V gene is TRBV11-2, the J gene TRBJ2-7, with TRBD1 matching 11 bases. CDR1 is SGHAT, CDR2 FQNNGV, per germline. This CDR3 has 17 amino acids. Losses at the gene ends were 1 base for V and 2 bases for J; bases not matched to a gene: 7. CDR3 loop: CASSLVRTGGLAYEQYF. The CDR3 DNA follows: TGTGCCAGCAGCTTAGTCAGGACAGGGGGCCTGGCCTACGAGCAGTACTTC.

The rearrangement links TRBV10-2 to TRBJ1-6, with D unclear. Germline-derived CDR1 and CDR2 are WSHSY and SAAADI. The CDR3 totals 13 residues. Trimming pared 0 bases from V and 6 bases from J, leaving 3 bases between. Here the CDR3 DNA reads TGCGCCAGCAGTGAGTCTCGTAATTCACCCCTCCACTTT. Protein: CASSESRNSPLHF.

This clone turned up a few times. The chain joins TRBV6-4 to TRBJ1-5; D gene uncertain. V lost 5 bases to trimming and J lost 0 bases, with 5 bases between them. CDR3 length: 13 residues. Germline-derived CDR1 and CDR2 are MRHNA and SNTAGT. The CDR3 spells CASSSYSNQPQHF. The CDR3 nucleotides are TGTGCCAGCAGTAGCTATAGCAATCAGCCCCAGCATTTT.

CDR3 region: CASSKDSHSNQPQHF. DNA of the CDR3: TGCGCCAGCAGCAAGGACAGTCATAGCAATCAGCCCCAGCATTTT. The V call is TRBV5-1, the J call TRBJ1-5, with TRBD1 as a possible D gene (6 bases). The CDR3 covers 15 residues. Trimming cost V 4 bases and J 0 bases, with 11 bases left between them. Germline CDR1 and CDR2: SGHRS and YFSETQ.

The chain employs TRBV7-9 and TRBJ2-7; 8 bases are shared with TRBD1. Losses at the gene ends were 4 bases for V and 3 bases for J; bases not matched to a gene: 8. CDR3 length: 15 residues. The germline CDR1 and CDR2 sequences are SEHNR and FQNEAQ (reference sequence). The CDR3, as DNA: TGTGCCAGCAGCTCCCCGGACAGGGTTGGCTACGAGCAGTACTTC. It encodes CASSSPDRVGYEQYF.

This rearrangement joins TRBV2 to TRBJ1-5; tentative D call: TRBD1 (6 bases). The CDR3 totals 15 residues. Germline V gene sequence: CDR1 SNHLY, CDR2 FYNNEI. The V and J ends lost 4 bases and 0 bases respectively, with 10 bases between them. The CDR3 nucleotides read TGTGCCAGCAGTGTCGGACAGACTAGCAATCAGCCCCAGCATTTT. It specifies CASSVGQTSNQPQHF. Full variable domain (rest looked up from reference TRBV2 and TRBJ1-5): EPEVTQTPSHQVTQMGQEVILRCVPISNHLYFYWYRQILGQKVEFLVSFYNNEISEKSEIFDDQFSVERPDGSNFTLKIRSTKLEDSAMYFCASSVGQTSNQPQHFGDGTRLSIL.

DNA for the CDR3: TGTGCCAGCAGCTCAAGAGGGGGGGGTGCCGGGGCCAACGTCCTGACTTTC. Its translation is CASSSRGGGAGANVLTF. The chain employs TRBV7-3 and TRBJ2-6; maybe TRBD2 (7 bases). The V gene's germline CDR1 is SGHTA and CDR2 FQGTGA. This CDR3 contains 17 residues. V lost 4 bases and J 4 bases, leaving 17 bases between the germline ends.

V usage is TRBV19 and J usage is TRBJ1-2, with TRBD1 matching over 7 bases. Trimming cost V 5 bases and J 2 bases; bases outside gene matches: 8. The CDR3 consists of 15 residues. Germline CDR1 reads LNHDA; CDR2 reads SQIVND (reference sequence). CDR3: CASSDRVEGNYGYTF. The CDR3 region has the DNA TGTGCCAGTAGTGACAGGGTTGAAGGCAACTATGGCTACACCTTC.

This chain joins TRBV7-2 and TRBJ2-1; D gene ambiguous. The CDR3 contains 13 residues. Germline V lookup: CDR1 SGHTA, CDR2 FQGNSA. Trimming took off 1 base at V and 7 bases at J, with 8 bases between the two ends. CDR3 nucleotide sequence: TGTGCCAGCAGCTTAGAAGCGAGGAATGAGCAGTTCTTC. Its protein is CASSLEARNEQFF.

This clone showed up just once. This chain joins TRBV12-5 and TRBJ1-5; D uncertain. The CDR3 runs to 10 residues. The V gene's germline CDR1 is LGHNT and CDR2 FRNRAP. V was cut by 6 bases and J by 7 bases, with 4 bases left in between. CDR3 coding DNA: TGTGCTAGTGGCCTCCAGCCCCAGCATTTT. Translated: CASGLQPQHF. Drawing the rest from reference TRBV12-5 and TRBJ1-5, the complete variable domain is DARVTQTPRHKVTEMGQEVTMRCQPILGHNTVFWYRQTMMQGLELLAYFRNRAPLDDSGMPKDRFSAEMPDATLATLKIQPSEPRDSAVYFCASGLQPQHFGDGTRLSIL.

This clone has a single count. The chain links TRBV5-1 to TRBJ2-1; 14 bases fit TRBD2. In germline, CDR1 is SGHRS, CDR2 YFSETQ. J lost 10 bases, V lost 7 bases, and 10 bases had no gene match. The CDR3 sequence is 15 residues long. In nucleotides, the CDR3 is TGCGCCAGCGGTCCGACTAGCGGGAGGGCCAAGGAGCAGTTCTTC. It codes for CASGPTSGRAKEQFF.

The rearrangement uses TRBV30 and TRBJ1-2; 11 nucleotides align to TRBD1. Germline values: CDR1 GTSNPN, CDR2 SVGIG (reference sequence). The CDR3 has 14 amino acids. J gave up 5 bases and V 2 bases, and 4 bases lay outside the gene matches. CDR3 sequence (DNA): TGTGCCTGGAGTCCGGGACAGGGGGATTATGGCTACACCTTC. Its protein product is CAWSPGQGDYGYTF. Drawing the rest from reference TRBV30 and TRBJ1-2, the complete variable domain is SQTIHQWPATLVQPVGSPLSLECTVEGTSNPNLYWYRQAAGRGLQLLFYSVGIGQISSEVPQNLSASRPQDRQFILSSKKLLLSDSGFYLCAWSPGQGDYGYTFGSGTRLTVV.

The CDR3 region has the DNA TGCAGCGTTGACGCTGCGGGGGGGAGACGAGAGACCCAGTACTTC. This sequence encodes CSVDAAGGRRETQYF. This chain joins TRBV29-1 and TRBJ2-5; 9 positions agree with TRBD2. Germline-derived CDR1 and CDR2 are SQVTM and ANQGSEA. Trimming at V came to 3 bases and at J to 4 bases, leaving 9 bases not matched to a gene. The CDR3 has 15 amino acids.

This clone has only a few counts. The V and J genes are TRBV7-2 and TRBJ2-5, with 11 bases matching TRBD2. Germline trimming cut 3 bases from V and 6 bases from J; bases unmatched to any gene: 9. The CDR3 extends over 16 amino acids. The germline V gene encodes CDR1 SGHTA and CDR2 FQGNSA. CDR3 DNA sequence: TGTGCCAGCAGCTTGACTAGCGGGGCCCGGCTTCAGACCCAGTACTTC. Residues: CASSLTSGARLQTQYF.

The chain combines TRBV29-1 with TRBJ2-7, with TRBD2 matching over 10 bases. Germline trimming cut 7 bases from V and 6 bases from J; bases unmatched to any gene: 6. The germline V gene encodes CDR1 SQVTM and CDR2 ANQGSEA. This CDR3 region has 12 residues. Here the CDR3 DNA reads TGCAGCGCCGCAGGGACTAGCGCCGAGCAGTACTTC. This sequence encodes CSAAGTSAEQYF.

The V gene is TRBV4-1, the J gene TRBJ1-2; TRBD1 is a possible D gene (6 bases). With 3 bases removed from V and 5 bases from J, the gap between germline ends came to 19 bases. This CDR3 region has 16 residues. Germline loops: CDR1 MGHRA, CDR2 YSYEKL. CDR3 nucleotide sequence: TGCGCCAGCAGCCACAGCCAAGGGGGGGCTTTTTATGGCTACACCTTC. This translates into CASSHSQGGAFYGYTF.

This chain uses TRBV7-3 with TRBJ2-5, with TRBD1 matching 8 bases. The CDR3 extends over 15 amino acids. V lost 5 bases and J lost 5; bases outside the gene matches: 10. Germline V gives CDR1 SGHTA, CDR2 FQGTGA. For the CDR3, the DNA is TGTGCCAGCAGCCTAGGACAGGGCCGAGGGGAGACCCAGTACTTC. Amino acid sequence: CASSLGQGRGETQYF.

The chain combines TRBV27 with TRBJ2-7; TRBD1 is a possible D gene (6 bases). Trimming cost V 7 bases and J 7 bases, with 20 bases left between them. The CDR3 extends over 14 amino acids. Germline loops: CDR1 MNHEY, CDR2 SMNVEV (reference sequence). CDR3 sequence reads: CASKAGDWGWEQYF. For the CDR3, the DNA is TGTGCCAGCAAGGCAGGGGATTGGGGGTGGGAGCAGTACTTC.

The gene calls are TRBV10-2 and TRBJ1-2; 7 positions match TRBD1. The V gene end was trimmed by 4 bases and the J gene end by 4 bases; junction bases not matched to a gene: 9. The CDR3 is 15 residues long. CDR1 is WSHSY and CDR2 is SAAADI in the germline V gene. CDR3 amino acids: CASSVRQGLGYGYTF. The CDR3 DNA sequence: TGCGCCAGCAGTGTTAGACAGGGCCTAGGCTATGGCTACACCTTC.

V is TRBV10-1 and J is TRBJ2-7; 7 bases are shared with TRBD1. CDR3 size: 15 residues. The V segment lost 3 bases and the J segment 3 bases; nucleotides outside the gene matches: 8. The germline V gene has CDR1 WNHNN and CDR2 SYGVQD (reference sequence). The CDR3 spells CASSEGGQKDYEQYF. The CDR3 DNA is TGCGCCAGCAGTGAAGGGGGACAGAAGGACTACGAGCAGTACTTC.

The chain uses TRBV2 and TRBJ1-2, with TRBD1 matching 7 bases. Germline assignment: CDR1 SNHLY and CDR2 FYNNEI. The trim removed 5 bases at V and 7 bases at J, leaving 10 bases unmatched. The CDR3 sequence is 14 residues long. CDR3 nucleotide sequence: TGTGCCAGCAGTTCTATCGACAGGGCGGGTGGCTACACCTTC. Its protein product is CASSSIDRAGGYTF.

The rearrangement uses TRBV4-2 and TRBJ2-1; D may be TRBD2 (6 bases). Looked up from germline, CDR1 is LGHNA and CDR2 is YNFKEQ. This CDR3 is built from 13 residues. Trimming left V 5 bases short and J 9 bases short, with 14 bases between. CDR3 loop: CASSGSGGLEQFF. Written as DNA, the CDR3 is TGTGCCAGCAGCGGTAGCGGAGGACTTGAGCAGTTCTTC.

V and J are TRBV9 and TRBJ1-2, with 7 bases matching TRBD1. With 5 bases clipped from V and 7 bases from J, the junction kept 5 bases outside the gene matches. The CDR3 totals 12 residues. Germline V gene lookup returns CDR1 SGDLS and CDR2 YYNGEE. CDR3 in amino acids: CASRGDRAGYTF. The CDR3 nucleotides are TGTGCCAGCAGGGGCGACAGGGCTGGCTACACCTTC.